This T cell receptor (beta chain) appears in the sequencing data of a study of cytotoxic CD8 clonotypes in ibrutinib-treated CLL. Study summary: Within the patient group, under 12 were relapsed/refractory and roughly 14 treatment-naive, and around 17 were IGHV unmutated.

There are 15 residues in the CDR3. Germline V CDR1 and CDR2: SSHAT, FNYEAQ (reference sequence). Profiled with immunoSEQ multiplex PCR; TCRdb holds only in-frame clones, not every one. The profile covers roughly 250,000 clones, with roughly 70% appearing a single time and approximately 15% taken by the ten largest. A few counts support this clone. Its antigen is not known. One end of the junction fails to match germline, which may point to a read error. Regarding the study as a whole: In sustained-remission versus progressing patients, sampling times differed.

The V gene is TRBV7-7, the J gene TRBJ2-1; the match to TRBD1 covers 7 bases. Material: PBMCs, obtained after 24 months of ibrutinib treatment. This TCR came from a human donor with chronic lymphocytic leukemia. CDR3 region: CASSLEGQTYNEQFF. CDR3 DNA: TGTGCTAGCAGCTTAGAGGGACAGACTTACAATGAGCAGTTCTTC.